The clone carrying this TCR beta chain was observed a handful of times. What it binds is not known. This specimen comes from a study of beta chain features in type 1 diabetes. Overall study results and limits: In comparison with healthy donors, patients had naive, central memory and Treg TCRB repertoires that appeared more similar. PCR may have favored shorter templates equally in patients and controls. Since sequencing was performed on cDNA, cells with high TCR expression could be over-represented.

Since all of the isolated RNA was reverse transcribed, expressed TCRB transcripts were what got sequenced. Clones were read by immunoSEQ multiplex PCR, and TCRdb kept only the in-frame ones, dropping some. The sample yields 300,000 to 400,000 clones, 11% seen once. V lost 3 bases to trimming and J lost 9 bases; unmatched junction nucleotides: 9. CDR1 SGDLS and CDR2 YYNGEE come from the germline V gene. This CDR3 has 14 amino acids. This TCR was recovered from a woman in her 30s in good health. V usage is TRBV9 and J usage is TRBJ2-1, with 7 bases identical to TRBD2. Sequenced sample: naive CD4+ T cells from blood. CDR3 DNA: TGTGCCAGCAGCGCGAGCGGGACGGAGAGTGAGCAGTTCTTC. Translating gives CASSASGTESEQFF.